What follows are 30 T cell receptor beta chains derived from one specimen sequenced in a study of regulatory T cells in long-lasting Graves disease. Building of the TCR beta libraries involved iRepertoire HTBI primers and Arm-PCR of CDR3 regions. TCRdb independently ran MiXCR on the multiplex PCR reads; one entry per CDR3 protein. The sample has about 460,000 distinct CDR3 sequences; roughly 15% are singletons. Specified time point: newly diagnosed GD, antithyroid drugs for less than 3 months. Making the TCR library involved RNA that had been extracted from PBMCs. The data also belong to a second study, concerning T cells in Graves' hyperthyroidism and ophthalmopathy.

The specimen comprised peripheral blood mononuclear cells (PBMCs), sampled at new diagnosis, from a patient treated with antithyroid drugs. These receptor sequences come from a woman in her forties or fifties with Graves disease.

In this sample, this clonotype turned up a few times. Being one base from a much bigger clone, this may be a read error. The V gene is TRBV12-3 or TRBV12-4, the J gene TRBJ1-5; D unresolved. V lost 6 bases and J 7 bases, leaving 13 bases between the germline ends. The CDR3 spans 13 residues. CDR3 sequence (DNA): TGTGCCAGCAGCTGCCCGGGGTGGCAGCCCCAGCATTTT. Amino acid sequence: CASSCPGWQPQHF.

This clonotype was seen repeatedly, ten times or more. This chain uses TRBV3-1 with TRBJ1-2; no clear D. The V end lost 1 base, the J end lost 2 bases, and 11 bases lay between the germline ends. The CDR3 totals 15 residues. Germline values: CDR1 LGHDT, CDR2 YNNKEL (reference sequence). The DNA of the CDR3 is TGTGCCAGCAGCCAAGCCCACGGACGCAACTATGGCTACACCTTC. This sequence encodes CASSQAHGRNYGYTF.

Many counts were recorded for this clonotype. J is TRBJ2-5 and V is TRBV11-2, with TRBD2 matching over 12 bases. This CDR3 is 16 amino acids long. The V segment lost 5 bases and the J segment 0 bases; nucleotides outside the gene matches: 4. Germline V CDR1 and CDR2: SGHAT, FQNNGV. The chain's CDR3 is CASSGTSGPYQETQYF. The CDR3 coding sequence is TGTGCCAGCAGCGGGACTAGCGGGCCGTACCAAGAGACCCAGTACTTC.

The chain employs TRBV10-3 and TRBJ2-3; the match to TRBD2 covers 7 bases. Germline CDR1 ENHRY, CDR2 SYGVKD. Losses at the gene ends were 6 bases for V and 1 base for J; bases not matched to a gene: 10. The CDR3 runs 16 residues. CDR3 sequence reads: CAIRPRLANGTDTQYF. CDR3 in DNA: TGTGCCATCAGACCCCGACTAGCCAACGGCACAGATACGCAGTATTTT.

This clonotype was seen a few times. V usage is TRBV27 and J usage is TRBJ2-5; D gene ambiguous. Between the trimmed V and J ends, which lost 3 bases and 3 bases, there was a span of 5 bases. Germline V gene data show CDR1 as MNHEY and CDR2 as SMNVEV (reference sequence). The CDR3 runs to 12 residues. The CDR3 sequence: CASSFPEETQYF. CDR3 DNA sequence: TGTGCCAGCAGTTTCCCCGAAGAGACCCAGTACTTC.

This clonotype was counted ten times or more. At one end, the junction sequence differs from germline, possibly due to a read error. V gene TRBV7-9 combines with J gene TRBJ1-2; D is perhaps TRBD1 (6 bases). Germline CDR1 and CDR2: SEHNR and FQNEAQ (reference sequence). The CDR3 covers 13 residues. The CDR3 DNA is TGCGCCAGCAGCCCGGACAGCGGCTATGGCTACACCTTC. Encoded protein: CASSPDSGYGYTF.

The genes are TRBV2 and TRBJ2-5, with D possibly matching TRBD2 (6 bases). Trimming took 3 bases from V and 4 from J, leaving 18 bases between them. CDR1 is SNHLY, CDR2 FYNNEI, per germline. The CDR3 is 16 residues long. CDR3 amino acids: CASSDWRAEGGETQYF. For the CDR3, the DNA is TGTGCCAGCAGTGACTGGCGGGCGGAGGGCGGAGAGACCCAGTACTTC.

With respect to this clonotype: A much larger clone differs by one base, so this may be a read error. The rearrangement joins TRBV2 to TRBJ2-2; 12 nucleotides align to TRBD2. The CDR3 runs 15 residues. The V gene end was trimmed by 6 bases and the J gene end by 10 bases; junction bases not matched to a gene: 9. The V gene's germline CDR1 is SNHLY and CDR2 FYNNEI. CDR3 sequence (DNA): TGTGCCAGCAGCCAGGGACTAGCGGGTCTAAAGGAGCTGTTTTTT. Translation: CASSQGLAGLKELFF.

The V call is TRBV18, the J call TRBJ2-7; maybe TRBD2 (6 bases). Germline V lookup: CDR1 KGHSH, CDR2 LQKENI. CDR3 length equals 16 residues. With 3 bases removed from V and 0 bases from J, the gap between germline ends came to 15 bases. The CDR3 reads CASSPSGGSSSYEQYF. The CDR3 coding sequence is TGTGCCAGCTCACCTAGCGGCGGTTCCAGCTCCTACGAGCAGTACTTC.

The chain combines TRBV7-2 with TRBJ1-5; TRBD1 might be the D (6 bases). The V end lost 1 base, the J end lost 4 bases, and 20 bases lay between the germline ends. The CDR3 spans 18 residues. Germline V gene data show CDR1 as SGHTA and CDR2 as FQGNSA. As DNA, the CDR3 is TGTGCCAGCAGCTTAGATTCACCGGGACACGGAATAAATCAGCCCCAGCATTTT. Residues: CASSLDSPGHGINQPQHF.

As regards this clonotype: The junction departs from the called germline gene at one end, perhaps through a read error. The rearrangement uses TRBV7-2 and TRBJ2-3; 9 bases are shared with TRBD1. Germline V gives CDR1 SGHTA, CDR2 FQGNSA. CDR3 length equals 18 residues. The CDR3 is CAGSSLATWDRVTDTQYF. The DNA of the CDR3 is TGTGCCGGCAGCTCCCTAGCTACCTGGGACAGGGTCACAGATACGCAGTATTTT. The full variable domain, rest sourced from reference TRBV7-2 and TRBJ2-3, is GAGVSQSPSNKVTEKGKDVELRCDPISGHTALYWYRQSLGQGLEFLIYFQGNSAPDKSGLPSDRFSAERTGGSVSTLTIQRTQQEDSAVYLCAGSSLATWDRVTDTQYFGPGTRLTVL.

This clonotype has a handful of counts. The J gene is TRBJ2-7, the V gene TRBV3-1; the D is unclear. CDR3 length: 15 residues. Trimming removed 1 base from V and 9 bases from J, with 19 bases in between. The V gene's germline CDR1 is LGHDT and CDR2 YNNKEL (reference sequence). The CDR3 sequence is CASSQAGDLYTRQYF. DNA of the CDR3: TGTGCCAGCAGCCAAGCGGGCGACCTTTATACGCGGCAGTACTTC.

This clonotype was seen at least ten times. CDR3 bases: TGTGCCAGCAGCTCCGCGTTGTTAGACTACGAGCAGTACTTC. This encodes CASSSALLDYEQYF. This sequence joins TRBV7-9 and TRBJ2-7; no reliable D call. Per germline, CDR1 SEHNR and CDR2 FQNEAQ (reference sequence). This CDR3 region has 14 residues. The ends were cut back, 4 bases at V and 3 bases at J, with 13 bases in the middle.

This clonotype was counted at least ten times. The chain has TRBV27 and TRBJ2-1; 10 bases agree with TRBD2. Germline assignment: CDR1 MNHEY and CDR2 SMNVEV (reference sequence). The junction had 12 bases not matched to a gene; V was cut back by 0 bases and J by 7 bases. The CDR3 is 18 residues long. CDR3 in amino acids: CASSLSIYLAGVSNEQFF. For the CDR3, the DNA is TGTGCCAGCAGTTTATCAATCTATCTAGCGGGAGTTTCGAATGAGCAGTTCTTC.

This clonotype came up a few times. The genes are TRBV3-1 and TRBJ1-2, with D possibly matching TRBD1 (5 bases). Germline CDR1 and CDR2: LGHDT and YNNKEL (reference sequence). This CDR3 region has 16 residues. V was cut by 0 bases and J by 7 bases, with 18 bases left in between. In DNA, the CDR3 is TGTGCCAGCAGCCAAGAGTCCGCGGGGCTGGGAGGTGGCTACACCTTC. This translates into CASSQESAGLGGGYTF.

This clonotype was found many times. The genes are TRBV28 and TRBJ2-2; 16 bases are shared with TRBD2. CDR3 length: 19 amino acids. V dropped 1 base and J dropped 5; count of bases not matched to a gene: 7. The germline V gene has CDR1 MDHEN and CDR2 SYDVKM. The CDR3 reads CASSLFPGLAGGRTGELFF. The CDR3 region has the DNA TGTGCCAGCAGTTTATTCCCGGGACTAGCGGGAGGGCGGACCGGGGAGCTGTTTTTT. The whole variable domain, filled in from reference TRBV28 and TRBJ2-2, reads DVKVTQSSRYLVKRTGEKVFLECVQDMDHENMFWYRQDPGLGLRLIYFSYDVKMKEKGDIPEGYSVSREKKERFSLILESASTNQTSMYLCASSLFPGLAGGRTGELFFGEGSRLTVL.

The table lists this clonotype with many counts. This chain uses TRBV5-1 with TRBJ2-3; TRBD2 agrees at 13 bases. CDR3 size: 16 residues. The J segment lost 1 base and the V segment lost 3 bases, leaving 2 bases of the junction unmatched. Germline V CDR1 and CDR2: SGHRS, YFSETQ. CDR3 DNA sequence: TGCGCCAGCAGCTCGGGACTAGCGGGGCGCACAGATACGCAGTATTTT. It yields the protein CASSSGLAGRTDTQYF.

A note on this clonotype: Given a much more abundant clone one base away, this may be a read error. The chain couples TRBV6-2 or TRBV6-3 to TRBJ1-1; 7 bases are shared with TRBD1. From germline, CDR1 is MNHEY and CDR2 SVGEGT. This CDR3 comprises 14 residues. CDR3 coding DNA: TGTGCCAGCAGTTACTCGACAGGGAACACTGTAGCTTTCTTT. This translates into CASSYSTGNTVAFF.

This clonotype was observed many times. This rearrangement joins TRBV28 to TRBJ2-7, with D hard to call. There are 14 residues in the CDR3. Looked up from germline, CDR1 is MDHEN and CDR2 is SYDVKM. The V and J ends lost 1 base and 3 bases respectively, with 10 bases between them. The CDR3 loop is CASSLLVGNYEQYF. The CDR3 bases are TGTGCCAGCAGTTTATTGGTGGGGAACTACGAGCAGTACTTC.

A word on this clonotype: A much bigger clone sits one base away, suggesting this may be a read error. CDR3 amino acids: CASSLTASGWYNEQYF. In DNA form, the CDR3 reads TGTGCCAGCAGCTTAACGGCTAGCGGGTGGTACAATGAGCAGTACTTC. This chain joins TRBV7-9 and TRBJ2-5, with 8 bases lining up with TRBD2. This CDR3 comprises 16 residues. The V gene end was trimmed by 2 bases and the J gene end by 11 bases; junction bases not matched to a gene: 16. CDR1 and CDR2 from the germline V gene are SEHNR and FQNEAQ (reference sequence).

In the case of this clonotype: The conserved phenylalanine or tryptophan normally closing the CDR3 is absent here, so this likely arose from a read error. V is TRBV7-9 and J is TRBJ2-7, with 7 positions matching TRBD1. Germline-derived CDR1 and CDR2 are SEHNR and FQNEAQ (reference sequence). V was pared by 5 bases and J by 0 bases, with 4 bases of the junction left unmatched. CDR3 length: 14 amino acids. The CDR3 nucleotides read TGTGCCAGCAGCCAAGGGGGCGCCTCCTACGAGCAGTACATC. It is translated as CASSQGGASYEQYI.

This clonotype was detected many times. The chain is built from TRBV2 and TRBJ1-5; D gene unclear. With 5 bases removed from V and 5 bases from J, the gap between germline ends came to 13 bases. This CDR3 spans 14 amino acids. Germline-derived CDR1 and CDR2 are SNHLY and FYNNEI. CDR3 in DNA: TGTGCCAGCAGTACAGACGGATTATATCAGCCCCAGCATTTT. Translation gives CASSTDGLYQPQHF.

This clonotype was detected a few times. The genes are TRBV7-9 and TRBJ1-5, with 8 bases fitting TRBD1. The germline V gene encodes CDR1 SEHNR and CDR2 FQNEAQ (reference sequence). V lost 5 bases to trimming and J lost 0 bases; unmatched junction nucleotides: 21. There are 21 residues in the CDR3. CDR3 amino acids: CASSQKGVGDRNRYSNQPQHF. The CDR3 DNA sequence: TGTGCCAGCAGCCAAAAGGGGGTCGGGGACAGGAACAGATATAGCAATCAGCCCCAGCATTTT.

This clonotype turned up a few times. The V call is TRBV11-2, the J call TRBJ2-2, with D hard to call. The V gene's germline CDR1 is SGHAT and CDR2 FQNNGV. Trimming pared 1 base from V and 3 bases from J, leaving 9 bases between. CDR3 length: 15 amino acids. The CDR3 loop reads CASSLALSDTGELFF. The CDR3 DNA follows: TGTGCCAGCAGCTTAGCACTCTCGGACACCGGGGAGCTGTTTTTT.

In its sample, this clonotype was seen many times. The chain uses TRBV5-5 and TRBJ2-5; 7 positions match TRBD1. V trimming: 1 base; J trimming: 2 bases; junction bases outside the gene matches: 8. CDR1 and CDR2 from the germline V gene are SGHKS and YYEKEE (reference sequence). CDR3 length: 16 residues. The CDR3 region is CASSLSLRGQQETQYF. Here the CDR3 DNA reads TGTGCCAGCAGCTTGTCTCTAAGGGGGCAACAAGAGACCCAGTACTTC.

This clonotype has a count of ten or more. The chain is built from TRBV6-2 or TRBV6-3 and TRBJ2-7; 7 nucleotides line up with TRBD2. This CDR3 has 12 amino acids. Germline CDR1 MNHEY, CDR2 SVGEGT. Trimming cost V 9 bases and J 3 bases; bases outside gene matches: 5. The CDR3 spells CASQAGLYEQYF. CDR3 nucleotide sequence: TGTGCCAGTCAAGCGGGACTCTACGAGCAGTACTTC.

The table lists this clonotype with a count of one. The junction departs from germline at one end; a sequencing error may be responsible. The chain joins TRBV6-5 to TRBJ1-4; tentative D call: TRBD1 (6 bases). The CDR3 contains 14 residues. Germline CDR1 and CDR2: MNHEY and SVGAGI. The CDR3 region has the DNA TGTGCCAGCAGTTTACAGGGAAGCAATGAAAAACTGCTTTTT. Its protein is CASSLQGSNEKLLF.

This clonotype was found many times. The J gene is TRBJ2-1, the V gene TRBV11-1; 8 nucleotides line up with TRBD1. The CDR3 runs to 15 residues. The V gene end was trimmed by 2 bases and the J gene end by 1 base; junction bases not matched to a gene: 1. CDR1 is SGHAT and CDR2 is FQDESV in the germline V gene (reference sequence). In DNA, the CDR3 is TGTGCCAGCAGCTTAAGGACAGGGTCCTACAATGAGCAGTTCTTC. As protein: CASSLRTGSYNEQFF.

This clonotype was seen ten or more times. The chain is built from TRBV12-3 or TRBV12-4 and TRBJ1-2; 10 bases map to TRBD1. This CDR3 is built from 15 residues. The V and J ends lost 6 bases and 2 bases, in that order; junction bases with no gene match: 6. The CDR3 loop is CASSPWTGGNYGYTF. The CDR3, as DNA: TGTGCCAGCAGCCCATGGACAGGGGGAAACTATGGCTACACCTTC.

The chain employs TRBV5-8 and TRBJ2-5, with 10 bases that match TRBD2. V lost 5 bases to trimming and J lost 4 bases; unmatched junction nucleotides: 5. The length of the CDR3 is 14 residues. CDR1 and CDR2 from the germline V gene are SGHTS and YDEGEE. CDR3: CASRPAGGGETQYF. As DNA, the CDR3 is TGTGCCAGCAGACCAGCGGGAGGGGGAGAGACCCAGTACTTC.